The 13 T cell receptor beta chains listed next were all sequenced from one sample in a study of PD-1 blockade in classical Hodgkin lymphoma. Some clones are missing from TCRdb's copy, which holds only in-frame ones; the method was immunoSEQ multiplex PCR. This table holds about 17,000 clones, over 75% found once. The time point: newly diagnosed, previously untreated cHL patient sample. Sequencing used peripheral blood mononuclear cells (PBMCs). The source of these receptors is a human donor with classical Hodgkin lymphoma.

The J gene is TRBJ1-1, the V gene TRBV20-1, with 8 bases that match TRBD1. Germline V gives CDR1 DFQATT, CDR2 SNEGSKA (reference sequence). This CDR3 has 9 amino acids. V trimming: 7 bases; J trimming: 10 bases; junction bases outside the gene matches: 2. DNA of the CDR3: TGCAGTGTCGGGACAGGAGCTTTCTTT. Translated, it gives CSVGTGAFF.

This chain uses TRBV25-1 with TRBJ2-3, with 9 bases fitting TRBD2. The CDR3 covers 16 residues. The V gene end was trimmed by 7 bases and the J gene end by 0 bases; junction bases not matched to a gene: 8. Per germline, CDR1 MGHDK and CDR2 SYGVNS. CDR3 amino acids: CASTIRREGSTDTQYF. The CDR3 bases are TGTGCCAGCACTATACGGCGGGAGGGTAGCACAGATACGCAGTATTTT.

V is TRBV28 and J is TRBJ2-7; D remains ambiguous. V lost 2 bases and J 2 bases, leaving 10 bases between the germline ends. Germline V gives CDR1 MDHEN, CDR2 SYDVKM. The CDR3 spans 14 residues. The CDR3 DNA sequence: TGTGCCAGCAGTTTAATCGATAGCCCCTACGAGCAGTACTTC. Protein: CASSLIDSPYEQYF.

V gene TRBV7-9 combines with J gene TRBJ1-1; 9 bases are a match to TRBD1. The germline gives CDR1 SEHNR, CDR2 FQNEAQ (reference sequence). The CDR3 totals 14 residues. V trimming: 5 bases; J trimming: 5 bases; junction bases outside the gene matches: 6. The CDR3 sequence is CASSRFDRGTEAFF. The CDR3 DNA sequence: TGTGCCAGCAGCAGATTCGACAGGGGGACTGAAGCTTTCTTT.

J is TRBJ2-7 and V is TRBV19, with a tentative D call TRBD2 (5 bases). The V gene lost 5 bases and the J gene lost 1 base, with 9 bases spanning the gap. This CDR3 has 13 residues. Germline assignment: CDR1 LNHDA and CDR2 SQIVND (reference sequence). CDR3 protein: CASSDRDSYEQYF. DNA for the CDR3: TGTGCCAGTAGTGACCGGGATTCCTACGAGCAGTACTTC. The complete variable domain, with remaining parts taken from reference TRBV19 and TRBJ2-7, reads DGGITQSPKYLFRKEGQNVTLSCEQNLNHDAMYWYRQDPGQGLRLIYYSQIVNDFQKGDIAEGYSVSREKKESFPLTVTSAQKNPTAFYLCASSDRDSYEQYFGPGTRLTVT.

The chain employs TRBV25-1 and TRBJ2-3; the match to TRBD2 covers 7 bases. The germline gives CDR1 MGHDK, CDR2 SYGVNS. V was clipped by 7 bases and J by 2 bases; unmatched bases: 6. The CDR3 contains 14 residues. The CDR3 DNA is TGTGCCAGCACACAGCGGGATTACACAGATACGCAGTATTTT. Amino acid sequence: CASTQRDYTDTQYF. The full variable domain, its missing parts supplied by reference TRBV25-1 and TRBJ2-3, is EADIYQTPRYLVIGTGKKITLECSQTMGHDKMYWYQQDPGMELHLIHYSYGVNSTEKGDLSSESTVSRIRTEHFPLTLESARPSHTSQYLCASTQRDYTDTQYFGPGTRLTVL.

The chain combines TRBV7-9 with TRBJ2-5; D is unclear. There are 11 residues in the CDR3. Trimming took off 3 bases at V and 5 bases at J, with 4 bases between the two ends. CDR1 SEHNR and CDR2 FQNEAQ come from the germline V gene (reference sequence). The CDR3 loop is CASSFGETQYF. CDR3 coding DNA: TGTGCCAGCAGCTTCGGGGAGACCCAGTACTTC.

Written as DNA, the CDR3 is TGTGCCAGCAGTCTCTCGGGACAGTGGAGCTCCTACAATGAGCAGTTCTTC. Its protein is CASSLSGQWSSYNEQFF. The chain employs TRBV27 and TRBJ2-1; the match to TRBD1 covers 7 bases. There are 17 residues in the CDR3. V lost 5 bases and J lost 0; bases outside the gene matches: 10. CDR1 is MNHEY, CDR2 SMNVEV, per germline (reference sequence).

CDR3 sequence: CASSLDRGRIADTQYF. The DNA of the CDR3 is TGCGCCAGCAGCTTGGATCGCGGGAGGATCGCAGATACGCAGTATTTT. V gene TRBV5-1 combines with J gene TRBJ2-3, with TRBD2 matching over 8 bases. The germline V gene has CDR1 SGHRS and CDR2 YFSETQ. Trimming cost V 0 bases and J 4 bases; bases outside gene matches: 7. CDR3 length: 16 amino acids.

This chain joins TRBV18 and TRBJ1-1; tentatively, D is TRBD1 (6 bases). Germline V CDR1 and CDR2: KGHSH, LQKENI. The V and J ends lost 5 bases and 2 bases respectively, with 36 bases between them. This CDR3 is built from 22 residues. The CDR3 reads CASSSRRVGTQATRARNTEAFF. The CDR3 DNA sequence: TGTGCCAGCTCATCGAGAAGGGTGGGGACACAAGCGACCCGGGCTAGAAACACTGAAGCTTTCTTT.

In this sample, this clone turned up a few times. This sequence joins TRBV19 and TRBJ2-2; D is ambiguous. The CDR3 sequence is 12 residues long. The germline V and J ends were trimmed by 5 bases and 5 bases, with 6 bases remaining between them. Germline V gene sequence: CDR1 LNHDA, CDR2 SQIVND (reference sequence). In DNA form, the CDR3 reads TGTGCCAGTAGTGCGACTACCGGGGAGCTGTTTTTT. Translating it yields CASSATTGELFF.

The V gene is TRBV6-4, the J gene TRBJ2-1; 13 nucleotides match TRBD2. The CDR3 is 16 residues long. The J segment lost 3 bases and the V segment lost 2 bases, leaving 1 base of the junction unmatched. In germline, CDR1 is MRHNA, CDR2 SNTAGT. The CDR3 reads CASSDGLAGDYNEQFF. The CDR3, as DNA: TGTGCCAGCAGTGACGGACTAGCGGGAGACTACAATGAGCAGTTCTTC.

This clone showed up just a few times. CDR3 amino acids: CASRVEQGSHYEQYF. The CDR3 DNA sequence: TGTGCCAGCAGGGTAGAACAGGGGTCCCACTACGAGCAGTACTTC. The rearrangement uses TRBV28 and TRBJ2-7; 7 bases map to TRBD1. Germline assignment: CDR1 MDHEN and CDR2 SYDVKM. The V gene end was trimmed by 6 bases and the J gene end by 3 bases; junction bases not matched to a gene: 11. The CDR3 has 15 amino acids.